This TCR beta chain stems from a study of Graves' ophthalmopathy and Graves' hyperthyroidism. Study-level findings and limits: The majority of expanded thyroid clonotypes above 0.001 frequency also occurred in blood.

Amplification of TCR beta CDR3 regions used RNA transcripts. Following a first-round RT-PCR that used HTBI primers, a second-round multiplex PCR was carried out. MiXCR, applied by TCRdb to the multiplex PCR reads, yields one record per CDR3 protein. The sample shows some 750,000 distinct CDR3 sequences, roughly 41% of them seen only once. This CDR3 region has 15 residues. J gave up 2 bases and V 4 bases, and 7 bases lay outside the gene matches. Germline V gives CDR1 SGHAT, CDR2 FQNNGV. As to this clonotype: Its antigen remains unidentified.

Where ophthalmopathy was present, donors had moderate-to-severe activity, CAS ≥3, NOSPECS ≥4 and duration under 3 months. V is TRBV11-2 and J is TRBJ2-7; 8 bases align to TRBD1. The sequence came from an adult man with Graves' ophthalmopathy. Sample: peripheral blood. In DNA form, the CDR3 reads TGTGCCAGCAGCTCGGACAGGGCTAACACCTACGAGCAGTACTTC. It encodes CASSSDRANTYEQYF. Supplemented by reference TRBV11-2 and TRBJ2-7, the full variable domain reads EAGVAQSPRYKIIEKRQSVAFWCNPISGHATLYWYQQILGQGPKLLIQFQNNGVVDDSQLPKDRFSAERLKGVDSTLKIQPAKLEDSAVYLCASSSDRANTYEQYFGPGTRLTVT.